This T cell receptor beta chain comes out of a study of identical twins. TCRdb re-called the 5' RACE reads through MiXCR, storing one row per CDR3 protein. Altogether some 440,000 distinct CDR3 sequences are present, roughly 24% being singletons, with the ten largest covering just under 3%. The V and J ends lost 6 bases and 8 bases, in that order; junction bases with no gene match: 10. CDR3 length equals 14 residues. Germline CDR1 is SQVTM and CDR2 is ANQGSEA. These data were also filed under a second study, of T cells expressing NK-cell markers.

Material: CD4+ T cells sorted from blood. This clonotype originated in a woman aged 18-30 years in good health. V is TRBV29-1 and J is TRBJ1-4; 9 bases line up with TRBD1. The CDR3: CSVREGTGKEKLFF. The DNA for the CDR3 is TGCAGCGTCCGGGAGGGGACAGGGAAGGAAAAACTGTTTTTT.